A selection of T cell receptor beta chains follows, all from one sample in a study of blood T cell repertoires in COVID-19. Here immunoSEQ multiplex PCR was the method, and the copy in TCRdb shows in-frame clones only, minus some. Here the sample spans approximately 49,000 clones, around 86% being singletons. Material for sequencing was peripheral blood. Source of these receptors: a woman older than 75 with COVID-19, enrolled during active disease. The CDR3 runs from the conserved cysteine through the conserved F or W. The size entry is marked missing in some rows and otherwise reads once, few, many or a size class.

>TRBJ1-4|NA|TRBV7-6
CASSLTGLGTNEKLFF
>TRBJ2-7|once|TRBV7-2
CASSLAATSGTSYEQYF
>TRBJ2-2|once|TRBV7-6
CASSLGLAGDGELFF
>TRBJ2-3|NA|TRBV10-3
CAISEEVSSTDTQYF
>TRBJ1-1|few|TRBV29-1
CSVGQGNTEAFF
>TRBJ1-2|NA|TRBV14
CASSQDVRGPAAGYTF
>TRBJ1-4|NA|TRBV6-6
CASSYRRDNEKLFF
>TRBJ2-7|once|TRBV6-6
CASSYGTGGEQYF
>TRBJ1-1|once|TRBV30
CAWHGQPSSAEAFF
>TRBJ2-7|NA|TRBV14
CASSQDYTAGQLHF
>TRBJ2-1|once|TRBV7-3
CASSPMRGREKQFF
>TRBJ2-7|NA|TRBV6-5
CASRFNKLVQAEQYF
>TRBJ1-5|NA|TRBV19
CASGTGIRPQHF
>TRBJ2-5|NA|TRBV24-1
CATSDLSGGIQETQYF
>TRBJ2-7|NA|TRBV28
CASSFPTSGDPSYEQYF
>TRBJ1-1|few|TRBV7-9
CASSWGQMNTEAFF
>TRBJ2-7|NA|TRBV28
CASSFSGASYEQYF